The 23 T cell receptor beta chains below all came from one sample that was sequenced in a study of PD-1 blockade in classical Hodgkin lymphoma. Autologous stem cell transplantation was followed by relapse in every patient, and brentuximab vedotin exposure varied. TCRdb keeps only in-frame clones here, not all; method: immunoSEQ multiplex PCR. Found here are more than 50,000 clones, 90% of them singletons; the top ten hold 9.7%. The specimen was peripheral blood mononuclear cells (PBMCs), collected at baseline. The source is a human donor with classical Hodgkin lymphoma.

The gene calls are TRBV10-2 and TRBJ2-1; tentative D call: TRBD2 (5 bases). Germline V gene sequence: CDR1 WSHSY, CDR2 SAAADI. V was cut by 7 bases and J by 1 base, with 14 bases left in between. CDR3 length: 15 residues. The CDR3 DNA reads TGCGCCAGCAACCGTGGGAGTTGGTCCTACAATGAGCAGTTCTTC. It codes for CASNRGSWSYNEQFF.

The CDR3 bases are TGTGCCAGCAGTAGTAAGGGACAGACAAATTATAATGAGCAGTTCTTC. Translated: CASSSKGQTNYNEQFF. The chain employs TRBV28 and TRBJ2-1; 7 bases map to TRBD1. V shed 5 bases, J shed 7 bases, and the junction held 14 bases outside the gene matches. Looked up from germline, CDR1 is MDHEN and CDR2 is SYDVKM. The CDR3 spans 16 residues.

The rearrangement joins TRBV5-4 to TRBJ2-5; 7 nucleotides agree with TRBD1. The end of the DNA is better explained by TRBJ2-7, so the J call may be wrong. The CDR3 has 15 amino acids. CDR1 and CDR2 from the germline V gene are SGHNT and YYREEE (reference sequence). The CDR3 spells CASSLADRVDYEQYF. CDR3 in DNA: TGTGCCAGCAGCTTGGCCGACAGGGTAGACTACGAGCAGTACTTC.

The chain employs TRBV28 and TRBJ2-7; D is ambiguous. Germline V CDR1 and CDR2: MDHEN, SYDVKM. Between the trimmed V and J ends, which lost 6 bases and 2 bases, there was a span of 20 bases. The CDR3 is 16 residues long. The CDR3 loop reads CASSSPLELGPYEQYF. CDR3 bases: TGTGCCAGCAGCTCCCCCCTCGAATTGGGCCCCTACGAGCAGTACTTC.

J is TRBJ2-7 and V is TRBV4-1; D gene unclear. The germline V gene encodes CDR1 MGHRA and CDR2 YSYEKL. The CDR3 extends over 14 amino acids. V shed 3 bases and J shed 0 bases, with 9 bases lying between them. CDR3 sequence: CASSQLSDSYEQYF. The CDR3 DNA follows: TGCGCCAGCAGCCAGCTCAGCGACTCCTACGAGCAGTACTTC.

The count of this clone is one. The gene calls are TRBV5-6 and TRBJ2-1; weak D call: TRBD2 (6 bases). The CDR3 spans 13 residues. The V gene lost 0 bases and the J gene lost 8 bases, with 9 bases spanning the gap. The V gene's germline CDR1 is SGHDT and CDR2 YYEEEE. The CDR3 DNA reads TGTGCCAGCAGCTTGGCGGGGGACTATGAGCAGTTCTTC. This encodes CASSLAGDYEQFF. Using reference TRBV5-6 and TRBJ2-1 for the parts outside the CDR3, the full variable domain is DAGVTQSPTHLIKTRGQQVTLRCSPKSGHDTVSWYQQALGQGPQFIFQYYEEEERQRGNFPDRFSGHQFPNYSSELNVNALLLGDSALYLCASSLAGDYEQFFGPGTRLTVL.

On this clone itself: One end of the junction fails to match germline, which may point to a read error. This chain uses TRBV29-1 with TRBJ2-5, with unresolved D. The CDR3 is made up of 13 amino acids. Germline V gives CDR1 SQVTM, CDR2 ANQGSEA. The CDR3 DNA reads as TGCAGCGTTGAAGGGCGGTTCCAAGGGACCCAGTACTTC. This translates into CSVEGRFQGTQYF.

The chain uses TRBV4-1 and TRBJ2-1; possible D gene TRBD1, 6 bases. Trimming took off 0 bases at V and 4 bases at J, with 10 bases between the two ends. CDR1 is MGHRA and CDR2 is YSYEKL in the germline V gene. The CDR3 sequence is 15 residues long. The CDR3 loop is CASSQDRGFYNEQFF. CDR3 DNA: TGCGCCAGCAGCCAAGACAGGGGTTTTTACAATGAGCAGTTCTTC.

The V gene is TRBV15, the J gene TRBJ2-7, with D hard to call. Germline V gene data show CDR1 as LNHNV and CDR2 as YYDKDF (reference sequence). This CDR3 comprises 14 residues. V was pared by 1 base and J by 5 bases, with 12 bases between. The CDR3 region is CATSRVPWPDEQYF. The CDR3 bases are TGTGCCACCAGCAGAGTCCCCTGGCCAGACGAGCAGTACTTC.

This rearrangement joins TRBV9 to TRBJ2-7, with a tentative D call TRBD1 (7 bases). From germline, CDR1 is SGDLS and CDR2 YYNGEE. The CDR3 runs to 15 residues. Trimming removed 0 bases at V and 4 bases at J, with 14 bases between. The CDR3 sequence: CASSVGGQEGYEQYF. Here the CDR3 DNA reads TGTGCCAGCAGCGTAGGTGGACAGGAGGGATACGAGCAGTACTTC.

V is TRBV6-1 and J is TRBJ2-7, with 7 nucleotides matching TRBD2. The V segment lost 6 bases and the J segment 2 bases; nucleotides outside the gene matches: 7. This CDR3 is 14 amino acids long. The germline CDR1 and CDR2 sequences are MNHNS and SASEGT. CDR3 loop: CASSAREAPYEQYF. The CDR3 bases are TGTGCCAGCAGCGCACGGGAGGCCCCCTACGAGCAGTACTTC.

J is TRBJ1-1 and V is TRBV18; D ambiguous. CDR3 length: 11 residues. V lost 6 bases, J lost 7 bases, and 9 bases lay in between. From germline, CDR1 is KGHSH and CDR2 LQKENI. CDR3 sequence reads: CASSDPIEAFF. The CDR3 coding sequence is TGTGCCAGCTCCGACCCGATTGAAGCTTTCTTT.

This clone showed up just once. The chain couples TRBV27 to TRBJ2-1; 10 bases are a match to TRBD2. Per germline, CDR1 MNHEY and CDR2 SMNVEV (reference sequence). The V gene end was trimmed by 5 bases and the J gene end by 8 bases; junction bases not matched to a gene: 12. The CDR3 contains 16 residues. CDR3 DNA: TGTGCCAGCAGTGTGATAGGACTAGCGGCCTCTGATGAGCAGTTCTTC. Translation: CASSVIGLAASDEQFF.

V is TRBV21-1 and J is TRBJ2-3; the table calls TRBD2, which could not be checked here. TRBV21-1 is given as a pseudogene. The CDR3 totals 17 residues. In nucleotides, the CDR3 is TGTGCCAGCAGCAGCCGACCTAGCGGTGGGGACACAGATACGCAGTATTTT. This encodes CASSSRPSGGDTDTQYF.

Comments on this clone: One end of the junction fails to match germline, which may point to a read error. The rearrangement joins TRBV4-2 to TRBJ2-7; TRBD1 is a possible D gene (5 bases). CDR1 LGHNA and CDR2 YNFKEQ come from the germline V gene. The CDR3 sequence is 16 residues long. The CDR3 loop reads CASSQNPGASSYERYF. The CDR3 nucleotides are TGTGCCAGCAGCCAGAACCCTGGGGCTTCCTCCTACGAGCGGTACTTC.

This chain uses TRBV10-2 with TRBJ2-4; D gene ambiguous. V was clipped by 0 bases and J by 2 bases, with 5 bases between them. The length of the CDR3 is 14 residues. Germline-derived CDR1 and CDR2 are WSHSY and SAAADI. The CDR3 nucleotides read TGCGCCAGCAGTGAGTCAGGGTCCAAAAACATTCAGTACTTC. Translated, it gives CASSESGSKNIQYF.

This clone has only one observation. The V call is TRBV19, the J call TRBJ2-2; D perhaps matches TRBD1 (5 bases). CDR3 length: 14 residues. V gave up 9 bases and J gave up 5 bases, with 16 bases separating them. Germline V lookup: CDR1 LNHDA, CDR2 SQIVND (reference sequence). CDR3 sequence: CASVGQIVTGELFF. CDR3 coding DNA: TGTGCCAGCGTAGGACAAATCGTAACCGGGGAGCTGTTTTTT.

The chain recombines TRBV12-2 with TRBJ2-5; the DNA was not used to check the table's D call, TRBD1. TRBV12-2 is a recognized pseudogene. This CDR3 contains 18 residues. The CDR3 region is CASRLVKSGQGKRKTQYF. CDR3 in DNA: TGTGCAAGTCGCTTAGTGAAGTCGGGACAGGGGAAAAGGAAGACCCAGTACTTC.

The chain recombines TRBV18 with TRBJ2-1; perhaps TRBD2 as D (5 bases). The V gene lost 0 bases and the J gene lost 8 bases, with 8 bases spanning the gap. CDR1 and CDR2 (germline): KGHSH, LQKENI. The CDR3 runs to 13 residues. CDR3 sequence (DNA): TGTGCCAGCTCACCACCCACGAGGGATGAGCAGTTCTTC. Protein sequence: CASSPPTRDEQFF.

This rearrangement joins TRBV10-1 to TRBJ2-3, with TRBD2 matching over 11 bases. Germline values: CDR1 WNHNN, CDR2 SYGVQD (reference sequence). Trimming removed 3 bases from V and 3 bases from J; junction bases left unmatched: 11. The CDR3 loop spans 18 amino acids. The CDR3 is CASSDRLAGGLTTDTQYF. CDR3 in DNA: TGCGCCAGCAGTGACCGCCTAGCGGGGGGTCTCACGACAGATACGCAGTATTTT.

This clone has a handful of counts. The genes are TRBV4-1 and TRBJ1-1; 8 bases are a match to TRBD1. Germline trimming cut 1 base from V and 0 bases from J; bases unmatched to any gene: 10. The germline V gene has CDR1 MGHRA and CDR2 YSYEKL. This CDR3 has 18 residues. The CDR3 sequence is CASSQVGDRGTMNTEAFF. The CDR3 coding sequence is TGCGCCAGCAGCCAAGTAGGAGACAGGGGTACTATGAACACTGAAGCTTTCTTT.

The rearrangement links TRBV2 to TRBJ1-2; 7 bases fit TRBD1. Per germline, CDR1 SNHLY and CDR2 FYNNEI. Trimming removed 7 bases from V and 4 bases from J; junction bases left unmatched: 15. The length of the CDR3 is 16 residues. CDR3 loop: CASTRSRQGGFYGYTF. CDR3 coding DNA: TGTGCCAGCACCCGCTCCCGACAGGGCGGGTTCTATGGCTACACCTTC.

The chain uses TRBV5-1 and TRBJ2-2; tentative D call: TRBD1 (6 bases). The germline V gene has CDR1 SGHRS and CDR2 YFSETQ. V lost 4 bases to trimming and J lost 2 bases, with 12 bases between them. The CDR3 consists of 15 residues. CDR3 sequence: CASSISQGNTGELFF. DNA of the CDR3: TGCGCCAGCAGCATCTCACAGGGAAACACCGGGGAGCTGTTTTTT.